The rows below give T cell receptor beta chains drawn from one sample of a study of blood T cell repertoires in COVID-19. Only in-frame clones appear in the TCRdb table, and some are missing; sequencing was by immunoSEQ multiplex PCR. Of around 180,000 clones in the sample, around 85% are singletons; the top ten hold around 3.3%. The sequenced sample consisted of peripheral blood. Receptors originate from a man aged 55 to 70 with acute or convalescent COVID-19. CDR3s include the opening cysteine and the closing phenylalanine or tryptophan. The order of the fields is V gene, J gene, D gene, clone size, CDR3 protein, CDR3 DNA. D genes are given only for firm matches. For some rows the clone size is stated as once, few or many, or as a class when expanded; others skip it.

>TRBV2|TRBJ2-3|NA|NA
CASSPDRADTQYF
TGTGCCAGCAGTCCCGACCGGGCAGATACGCAGTATTTT
>TRBV7-9|TRBJ2-1|TRBD1|NA
CASSFGQGGLQRFF
TGTGCCAGCAGCTTTGGACAGGGGGGACTCCAGAGGTTCTTC
>TRBV7-2|TRBJ2-3|NA|NA
CASRQIGAGDTQYF
TGTGCCAGCCGACAAATCGGAGCGGGAGATACGCAGTATTTT
>TRBV4-2|TRBJ1-2|NA|NA
CASSQAGTNYGYTF
TGTGCCAGCAGCCAAGCAGGGACTAACTATGGCTACACCTTC
>TRBV28|TRBJ1-1|TRBD1|NA
CASSTGQRNTEAFF
TGTGCCAGCAGTACGGGACAGCGAAACACTGAAGCTTTCTTT
>TRBV7-2|TRBJ2-3|TRBD2|NA
CASSPPGGRADTQYF
TGTGCCAGCAGCCCTCCGGGCGGGAGGGCCGATACGCAGTATTTT
>TRBV11-1|TRBJ2-5|NA|once
CASSGGLQETQYF
TGTGCCAGCAGCGGGGGACTGCAAGAGACCCAGTACTTC
>TRBV7-2|TRBJ2-3|TRBD2|NA
CASSLRQAGEATQYF
TGTGCCAGCAGCTTAAGGCAAGCGGGAGAGGCTACGCAGTATTTT
>TRBV7-9|TRBJ2-7|TRBD1|NA
CASSPGQGRSYEQYF
TGTGCCAGCAGCCCCGGACAGGGTCGATCCTACGAGCAGTACTTC
>TRBV7-9|TRBJ1-1|NA|NA
CASSGSLNTEAFF
TGTGCCAGCAGTGGGAGCTTGAACACTGAAGCTTTCTTT
>TRBV10-3|TRBJ2-5|NA|NA
CAISGGRRAHAETQYF
TGTGCCATCAGTGGGGGGAGGAGGGCCCATGCAGAGACCCAGTACTTC
>TRBV9|TRBJ2-7|NA|NA
CASSADYLGGGHEQYF
TGTGCCAGCAGCGCCGATTACCTCGGGGGTGGCCACGAGCAGTACTTC
>TRBV18|TRBJ1-5|TRBD1|few
CASSPDRGDQPQHF
TGTGCCAGCTCACCCGACAGGGGAGATCAGCCCCAGCATTTT
>TRBV27|TRBJ2-1|TRBD2|NA
CASSSYPRDYPFF
TGTGCCAGCAGTTCGTATCCCCGGGACTACCCGTTCTTC
>TRBV2|TRBJ1-6|NA|few
CASSEWQANNSPLHF
TGTGCCAGCAGTGAATGGCAGGCTAATAATTCACCCCTCCACTTT
>TRBV27|TRBJ2-1|NA|NA
CASSLIASNEQFF
TGTGCCAGCAGTTTAATTGCCAGCAATGAGCAGTTCTTC
>TRBV7-3|TRBJ2-1|NA|NA
CASSLDDYSYNEQFF
TGTGCCAGCAGCTTAGATGACTATTCCTACAATGAGCAGTTCTTC
>TRBV27|TRBJ2-1|NA|NA
CASSPRTGGSYNEQFF
TGTGCCAGCAGTCCCCGGACTGGCGGATCCTACAATGAGCAGTTCTTC
>TRBV19|TRBJ2-3|TRBD2|NA
CASSPWREYTDTQYF
TGTGCCAGTAGTCCCTGGCGGGAGTACACAGATACGCAGTATTTT
>TRBV7-2|TRBJ2-7|NA|few
CASSLNRGQQYEQYF
TGTGCCAGCAGCCTCAATCGAGGCCAACAATACGAGCAGTACTTC
>TRBV7-9|TRBJ2-1|NA|NA
CASSFRTGFNEQFF
TGTGCCAGCAGCTTTAGAACAGGGTTCAATGAGCAGTTCTTC
>TRBV29-1|TRBJ1-1|TRBD1|NA
CSVVTGGTEAFF
TGCAGCGTCGTAACAGGGGGCACTGAAGCTTTCTTT
>TRBV30|TRBJ1-6|NA|few
CAWSRDIGSWTYNSPLHF
TGTGCCTGGAGTAGGGACATCGGGTCTTGGACCTATAATTCACCCCTCCACTTT
>TRBV28|TRBJ1-2|NA|NA
CASTIGQSTNYGYTF
TGTGCCAGCACTATAGGACAGTCTACTAACTATGGCTACACCTTC
>TRBV12-5|TRBJ2-7|NA|NA
CASGNYANSYEQYF
TGTGCTAGTGGAAACTATGCGAACTCCTACGAGCAGTACTTC
>TRBV6-6|TRBJ1-6|NA|NA
CASRDLQGSGSPLHF
TGTGCCAGCAGGGACCTCCAGGGTTCAGGTTCACCCCTCCACTTT
>TRBV27|TRBJ1-5|NA|few
CASSLGGRQPQHF
TGTGCCAGCAGTTTAGGGGGGAGGCAGCCCCAGCATTTT
>TRBV9|TRBJ2-4|NA|once
CASSPRDGGGETKNIQYF
TGTGCCAGCAGCCCTCGTGATGGAGGGGGCGAGACCAAAAACATTCAGTACTTC
>TRBV28|TRBJ2-3|NA|NA
CASSSQWDTQYF
TGTGCCAGCAGCTCTCAGTGGGATACGCAGTATTTT
>TRBV9|TRBJ2-7|NA|NA
CASSVGRGAIYEQYF
TGTGCCAGCAGCGTGGGCAGGGGGGCTATATACGAGCAGTACTTC
>TRBV19|TRBJ1-1|TRBD1|NA
CASSPIVTGGSEAFF
TGTGCCAGTAGTCCCATCGTGACAGGGGGTTCTGAAGCTTTCTTT
>TRBV14|TRBJ2-1|TRBD1|NA
CASSQLGDRGWNEQFF
TGTGCCAGCAGCCAATTAGGAGACAGGGGATGGAATGAGCAGTTCTTC
>TRBV9|TRBJ1-2|TRBD1|NA
CASAPVWGRTGSNYGYTF
TGTGCCAGCGCTCCAGTCTGGGGGCGGACAGGGAGTAACTATGGCTACACCTTC
>TRBV5-4|TRBJ2-2|NA|NA
CASSLDTNTGELFF
TGTGCCAGCAGCTTGGACACAAACACCGGGGAGCTGTTTTTT
>TRBV27|TRBJ2-7|NA|NA
CASSSLGGSHEQYF
TGTGCCAGCAGTTCTTTAGGGGGAAGCCACGAGCAGTACTTC
>TRBV19|TRBJ2-1|NA|NA
CASSIQGSYNEQFF
TGTGCCAGTAGTATACAGGGTTCCTACAATGAGCAGTTCTTC
>TRBV6-6|TRBJ2-1|TRBD2|once
CASSPSWASGTYNEQFF
TGTGCCAGCAGTCCCTCGTGGGCTAGCGGGACCTACAATGAGCAGTTCTTC
>TRBV10-2|TRBJ1-1|NA|NA
CASSETGMSEAFF
TGCGCCAGCAGTGAAACCGGGATGTCTGAAGCTTTCTTT
>TRBV29-1|TRBJ2-2|TRBD1|NA
CSVETGTGTRTGELFF
TGCAGCGTTGAAACCGGGACAGGGACGAGGACCGGGGAGCTGTTTTTT
>TRBV30|TRBJ2-7|TRBD1|NA
CASGQGYEQYF
TGTGCCTCTGGACAGGGCTACGAGCAGTACTTC
>TRBV2|TRBJ1-6|TRBD1|NA
CASSDDRVGGSPLHF
TGTGCCAGCAGTGACGACAGGGTGGGGGGTTCACCCCTCCACTTT
>TRBV23-1|TRBJ2-1|NA|NA
CASLPRGSWGPGAISYNEQFF
TGCGCCAGCCTCCCAAGGGGCTCGTGGGGGCCCGGGGCTATCTCCTACAATGAGCAGTTCTTC
>TRBV28|TRBJ2-5|NA|NA
CASSPGSSLRETQYF
TGTGCCAGCAGTCCAGGGTCTTCGCTAAGAGAGACCCAGTACTTC
>TRBV7-2|TRBJ2-1|NA|once
CASSTDGTGNNEQFF
TGTGCCAGCAGCACCGACGGGACTGGTAACAATGAGCAGTTCTTC
>TRBV6-4|TRBJ1-2|TRBD1|NA
CASRTSGQGASWTF
TGTGCCAGCAGAACCTCGGGACAGGGGGCGAGCTGGACCTTC
>TRBV5-1|TRBJ2-7|NA|NA
CASSLGPGAYEQYF
TGCGCCAGCAGCTTGGGTCCGGGGGCCTACGAGCAGTACTTC
>TRBV7-2|TRBJ2-2|TRBD2|NA
CASSLPPQIVGGLGGELFF
TGTGCCAGCAGCTTACCCCCCCAAATAGTGGGAGGGCTAGGCGGGGAGCTGTTTTTT
>TRBV4-2|TRBJ1-1|NA|NA
CASSQGEIGGYAFF
TGTGCCAGCAGCCAAGGCGAAATAGGGGGTTACGCTTTCTTT
>TRBV14|TRBJ2-5|TRBD1|NA
CASSPGQAEETQYF
TGTGCCAGCAGCCCAGGACAGGCCGAAGAGACCCAGTACTTC
>TRBV7-2|TRBJ1-3|NA|NA
CASRDDSSGNTIYF
TGTGCCAGCAGAGACGACAGCTCTGGAAACACCATATATTTT
>TRBV5-1|TRBJ2-7|TRBD2|NA
CASSPGGYEQYF
TGCGCCAGCAGCCCGGGGGGCTACGAGCAGTACTTC
>TRBV28|TRBJ1-2|TRBD1|once
CASRKTGATYGYTF
TGTGCCAGCAGAAAGACAGGGGCGACCTATGGCTACACCTTC
>TRBV5-4|TRBJ1-1|NA|NA
CASSLDGRSNTEAFF
TGTGCCAGCAGCTTGGACGGGAGGTCAAACACTGAAGCTTTCTTT
>TRBV6-1|TRBJ2-7|NA|once
CASSEPGIAYEQYF
TGTGCCAGCAGTGAACCGGGGATCGCCTACGAGCAGTACTTC